The 2 T cell receptor beta chains reported below all come from one sample, sequenced in a study of blood T cells in healthy people across ages. Through a sample-barcoded 5' primer and a J-beta primer mix, a second PCR was run for roughly 6 to 12 cycles. TCRdb reprocessed the 5' RACE reads via MiXCR and lists one record per CDR3 protein. The sample includes some 800,000 distinct CDR3 sequences, about 25% of them seen just once. The sample also formed part of further work on T cells of mothers and their children.

What was sequenced was blood. These receptors were obtained from a boy aged 5-17 years in good health.

V usage is TRBV7-2 and J usage is TRBJ2-2; no clear D gene. The CDR3 runs 15 residues. CDR1 is SGHTA, CDR2 FQGNSA, per germline. The V gene lost 1 base and the J gene lost 3 bases, with 9 bases spanning the gap. CDR3 sequence reads: CASSLVPHYTGELFF. CDR3 in DNA: TGTGCCAGCAGCTTAGTTCCCCACTACACCGGGGAGCTGTTTTTT.

The CDR3 loop is CSVQSLNEQFF. For the CDR3, the DNA is TGCAGCGTGCAGTCCCTTAATGAGCAGTTCTTC. The V gene is TRBV29-1, the J gene TRBJ2-1, with D uncertain. This CDR3 has 11 residues. Trimming pared 6 bases from V and 7 bases from J, leaving 10 bases between. CDR1 and CDR2 from the germline V gene are SQVTM and ANQGSEA.